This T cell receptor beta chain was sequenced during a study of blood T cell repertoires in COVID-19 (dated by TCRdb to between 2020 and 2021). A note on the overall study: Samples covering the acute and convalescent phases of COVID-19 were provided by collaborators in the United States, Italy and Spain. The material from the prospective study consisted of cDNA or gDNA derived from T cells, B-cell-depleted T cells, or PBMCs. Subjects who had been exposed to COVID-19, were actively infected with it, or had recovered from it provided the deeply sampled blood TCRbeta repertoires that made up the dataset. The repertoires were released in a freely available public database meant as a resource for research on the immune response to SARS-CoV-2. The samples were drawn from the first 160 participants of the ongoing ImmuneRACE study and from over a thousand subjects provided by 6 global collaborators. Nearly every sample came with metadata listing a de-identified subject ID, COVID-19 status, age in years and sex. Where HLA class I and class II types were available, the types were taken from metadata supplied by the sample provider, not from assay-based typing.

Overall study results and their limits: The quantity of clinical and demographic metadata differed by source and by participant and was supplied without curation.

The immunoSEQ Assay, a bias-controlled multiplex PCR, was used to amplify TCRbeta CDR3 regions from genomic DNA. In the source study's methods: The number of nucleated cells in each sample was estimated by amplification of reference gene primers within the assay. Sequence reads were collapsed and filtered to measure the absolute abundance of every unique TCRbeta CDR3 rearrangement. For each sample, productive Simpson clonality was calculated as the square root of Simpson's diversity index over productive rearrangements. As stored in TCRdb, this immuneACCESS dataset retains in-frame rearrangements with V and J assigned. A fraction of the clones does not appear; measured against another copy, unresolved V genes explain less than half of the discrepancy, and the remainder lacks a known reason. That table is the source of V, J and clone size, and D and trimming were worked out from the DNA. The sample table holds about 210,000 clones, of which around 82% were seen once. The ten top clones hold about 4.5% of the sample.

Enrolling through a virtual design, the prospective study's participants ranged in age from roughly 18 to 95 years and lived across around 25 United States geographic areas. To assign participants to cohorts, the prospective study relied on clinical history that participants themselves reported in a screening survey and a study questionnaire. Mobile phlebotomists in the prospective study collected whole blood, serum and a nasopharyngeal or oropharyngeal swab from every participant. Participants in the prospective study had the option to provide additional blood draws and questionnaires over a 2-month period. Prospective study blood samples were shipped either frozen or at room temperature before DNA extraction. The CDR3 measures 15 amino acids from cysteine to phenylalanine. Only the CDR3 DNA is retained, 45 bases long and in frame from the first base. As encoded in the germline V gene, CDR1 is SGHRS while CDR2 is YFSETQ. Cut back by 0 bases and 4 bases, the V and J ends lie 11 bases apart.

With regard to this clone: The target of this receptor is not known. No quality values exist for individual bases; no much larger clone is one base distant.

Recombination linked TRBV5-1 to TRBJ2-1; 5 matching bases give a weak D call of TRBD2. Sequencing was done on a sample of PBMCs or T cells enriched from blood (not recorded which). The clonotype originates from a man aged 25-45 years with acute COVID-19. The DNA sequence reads TGCGCCAGCAGCTTGGGGCCGCCGGGGTACAATGAGCAGTTCTTC. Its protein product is CASSLGPPGYNEQFF.